One sample yielded the 23 T cell receptor beta chains listed below, sequenced in a study of CD8 T cells in ankylosing spondylitis. Using its own MiXCR run on the 5' RACE reads, TCRdb lists one record per CDR3 protein. The sample lists 150,000 to 200,000 distinct CDR3 sequences, roughly 18% occurring once. Sequenced material: blood, either unsorted or a sorted T cell fraction (not recorded which). These receptor sequences come from a male donor aged 10 to 30 with ankylosing spondylitis or in good health (not recorded which).

The CDR3 here is CASNTGLAGDHTQYF. In nucleotides, the CDR3 is TGTGCCAGCAATACGGGACTAGCGGGGGACCATACGCAGTATTTT. The chain links TRBV6-4 to TRBJ2-3, with TRBD2 matching 14 bases. Germline V gene lookup returns CDR1 MRHNA and CDR2 SNTAGT. This CDR3 is built from 15 residues. Trimming removed 7 bases from V and 7 bases from J; junction bases left unmatched: 7.

This clonotype was counted many times. The V and J genes are TRBV28 and TRBJ2-7; no definite D call. Trimming stripped 6 bases from V and 3 bases from J, with 3 bases between. The CDR3 totals 10 residues. CDR1 and CDR2 (germline): MDHEN, SYDVKM. CDR3 in DNA: TGTGCCAGCAGCGGCTACGAGCAGTACTTC. Encoded protein: CASSGYEQYF.

The V gene is TRBV29-1, the J gene TRBJ1-1; 9 bases line up with TRBD1. Germline-derived CDR1 and CDR2 are SQVTM and ANQGSEA. Trimming took 8 bases from V and 3 from J; bases not matched to a gene: 7. The CDR3 sequence is 13 residues long. The CDR3 sequence is CSSGQGKDTEAFF. In DNA, the CDR3 is TGCAGCTCCGGACAGGGGAAAGACACTGAAGCTTTCTTT.

This clonotype has only a few counts. V gene TRBV7-9 combines with J gene TRBJ1-5; D is ambiguous. V shed 5 bases and J shed 6 bases, with 23 bases lying between them. The germline V gene encodes CDR1 SEHNR and CDR2 FQNEAQ (reference sequence). The CDR3 extends over 17 amino acids. For the CDR3, the DNA is TGTGCCAGCAGCGCAGACCCCTACAGAAATCAGCGTCAGCCCCAGCATTTT. Residues: CASSADPYRNQRQPQHF.

This clonotype was recorded at least ten times. The chain links TRBV6-5 to TRBJ1-3; 9 bases line up with TRBD1. J gave up 8 bases and V 7 bases, and 15 bases lay outside the gene matches. This CDR3 region has 16 residues. From germline, CDR1 is MNHEY and CDR2 SVGAGI. The CDR3 loop reads CASTRALTGQGHTIYF. DNA of the CDR3: TGTGCCAGCACCCGGGCTCTAACGGGACAGGGTCACACCATATATTTT.

The gene calls are TRBV20-1 and TRBJ2-3; tentative D call: TRBD1 (6 bases). Trimming cost V 5 bases and J 2 bases, with 11 bases left between them. The germline V gene has CDR1 DFQATT and CDR2 SNEGSKA (reference sequence). The CDR3 extends over 13 amino acids. CDR3 in amino acids: CSAARTATDTQYF. As DNA, the CDR3 is TGCAGTGCTGCAAGGACAGCCACAGATACGCAGTATTTT.

There are many counts of this clonotype. The V gene is TRBV12-3 or TRBV12-4, the J gene TRBJ2-5, with 8 bases matching TRBD2. Unmatched junction bases numbered 12, after V lost 5 bases and J lost 4 bases. This CDR3 contains 16 residues. CDR3 in DNA: TGTGCCAGCAGTACCACTCCGGGACTAGGGGGAGAGACCCAGTACTTC. Amino acid sequence: CASSTTPGLGGETQYF.

This clonotype has a count of ten or more. The chain links TRBV11-2 to TRBJ2-7; TRBD2 matches 10 bases. This CDR3 has 15 residues. Looked up from germline, CDR1 is SGHAT and CDR2 is FQNNGV. The V and J ends lost 5 bases and 5 bases, in that order; junction bases with no gene match: 9. CDR3 sequence (DNA): TGTGCCAGCAGCCTGACTAGCGGGTGGGGAAACGAGCAGTACGTC. It is translated as CASSLTSGWGNEQYV.

This clonotype has ten or more counts. The chain combines TRBV5-5 with TRBJ2-6; D uncertain. V gave up 6 bases and J gave up 0 bases, with 10 bases separating them. The CDR3 loop spans 15 amino acids. Looked up from germline, CDR1 is SGHKS and CDR2 is YYEKEE (reference sequence). CDR3 sequence reads: CASTPPISGANVLTF. Here the CDR3 DNA reads TGTGCCAGCACCCCTCCGATCTCTGGGGCCAACGTCCTGACTTTC.

The gene calls are TRBV6-5 and TRBJ2-1, with D maybe TRBD1 (6 bases). Between the trimmed V and J ends, which lost 6 bases and 8 bases, there was a span of 17 bases. Germline V gene lookup returns CDR1 MNHEY and CDR2 SVGAGI. This CDR3 spans 14 amino acids. The CDR3 coding sequence is TGTGCCAGCAGGCAAGCGCTACAGGGTCATGAGCAGTTCTTC. This sequence encodes CASRQALQGHEQFF.

The rearrangement links TRBV29-1 to TRBJ2-3, with D unclear. The CDR3 runs 14 residues. V was clipped by 2 bases and J by 0 bases, with 9 bases between them. CDR1 is SQVTM, CDR2 ANQGSEA, per germline. CDR3 coding DNA: TGCAGCGTTGAATCCCGCCTAAGCACAGATACGCAGTATTTT. It yields the protein CSVESRLSTDTQYF.

This clonotype was counted at least ten times. Here the CDR3 reads CASSLRLSRDTQYF. CDR3 nucleotides: TGTGCCAGCAGTTTACGGCTCTCGAGGGATACGCAGTATTTT. The rearrangement links TRBV27 to TRBJ2-3; D unresolved. With 2 bases removed from V and 6 bases from J, the gap between germline ends came to 12 bases. From germline, CDR1 is MNHEY and CDR2 SMNVEV (reference sequence). CDR3 length equals 14 residues.

The table lists this clonotype with many counts. V usage is TRBV27 and J usage is TRBJ2-1; 12 nucleotides match TRBD2. The V and J ends lost 4 bases and 3 bases, in that order; junction bases with no gene match: 4. Per germline, CDR1 MNHEY and CDR2 SMNVEV (reference sequence). The CDR3 length is 16 residues. Here the CDR3 reads CASSSGTSGFYNEQFF. CDR3 coding DNA: TGTGCCAGCAGTTCCGGGACTAGCGGGTTCTACAATGAGCAGTTCTTC.

The CDR3 DNA is TGCAGTGCCAACCCGGGGGGTTACCAAGAGACCCAGTACTTC. Protein: CSANPGGYQETQYF. The chain employs TRBV20-1 and TRBJ2-5; 7 nucleotides line up with TRBD2. The CDR3 length is 14 residues. Germline V lookup: CDR1 DFQATT, CDR2 SNEGSKA (reference sequence). V shed 6 bases and J 0 bases; nucleotides not matched to a gene: 7.

This clonotype appeared many times. The rearrangement links TRBV7-3 to TRBJ2-3; TRBD2 aligns across 7 bases. The CDR3 covers 14 residues. Germline values: CDR1 SGHTA, CDR2 FQGTGA. With V trimmed by 5 bases and J by 3 bases, 5 bases remained unmatched. CDR3 sequence reads: CASSTWGGTDTQYF. Written as DNA, the CDR3 is TGTGCCAGCAGCACATGGGGGGGAACAGATACGCAGTATTTT.

In its sample, this clonotype was seen many times. The V call is TRBV11-2, the J call TRBJ1-4; D is possibly TRBD1 (6 bases). V was pared by 4 bases and J by 5 bases, with 23 bases between. The V gene's germline CDR1 is SGHAT and CDR2 FQNNGV. The CDR3 sequence is 18 residues long. CDR3 sequence reads: CASSSLRPRDNRNEKLFF. The CDR3 coding sequence is TGTGCCAGCAGCTCTTTGAGGCCCCGGGACAATAGGAATGAAAAACTGTTTTTT.

Ten or more counts support this clonotype. This chain uses TRBV20-1 with TRBJ2-5; 8 bases agree with TRBD1. The CDR3 is 15 amino acids. In germline, CDR1 is DFQATT, CDR2 SNEGSKA (reference sequence). V lost 0 bases, J lost 6 bases, and 9 bases stayed unmatched. CDR3: CSARDPQGALKTQYF. The CDR3 DNA sequence: TGCAGTGCTAGAGACCCCCAGGGGGCGCTGAAGACCCAGTACTTC.

This clonotype was seen at least ten times. The rearrangement joins TRBV12-3 or TRBV12-4 to TRBJ2-1; 11 bases are shared with TRBD1. The CDR3 sequence is 16 residues long. Trimming removed 7 bases from V and 2 bases from J; junction bases left unmatched: 7. The CDR3 sequence: CASTLGGQGAYNEQFF. The CDR3 region has the DNA TGTGCCAGCACCCTTGGGGGACAGGGGGCCTACAATGAGCAGTTCTTC.

This clonotype has a count of ten or more. The chain has TRBV6-2 or TRBV6-3 and TRBJ2-7, with TRBD2 identical over 9 bases. CDR1 MNHEY and CDR2 SVGEGT come from the germline V gene. This CDR3 region has 14 residues. J was trimmed by 5 bases and V by 7 bases; bases with no gene match: 9. CDR3 in DNA: TGTGCCAGCATGGAAGCGGGAGGTGACCACGAGCAGTACTTC. Its protein product is CASMEAGGDHEQYF.

This clonotype came up many times. The V and J genes are TRBV20-1 and TRBJ2-1; 7 bases are a match to TRBD2. The CDR3 has 15 amino acids. Germline V lookup: CDR1 DFQATT, CDR2 SNEGSKA (reference sequence). The trim removed 0 bases at V and 5 bases at J, leaving 7 bases unmatched. The CDR3 region is CSARDPWEGDNEQFF. For the CDR3, the DNA is TGCAGTGCTAGAGATCCGTGGGAGGGAGACAATGAGCAGTTCTTC.

As for this clonotype: Its ends do not fully match the called genes, so a read error is possible. The chain joins TRBV7-6 to TRBJ2-1, with 9 bases lining up with TRBD2. This CDR3 has 14 residues. Germline assignment: CDR1 SGHVS and CDR2 FNYEAQ. The CDR3 sequence is CASSTRTSVNDQFF. CDR3 sequence (DNA): TGTGCCAGCAGCACTCGGACTAGCGTAAATGATCAGTTCTTC.

This clonotype has at least ten counts. J is TRBJ2-1 and V is TRBV15; TRBD2 is a possible D gene (6 bases). Germline V gives CDR1 LNHNV, CDR2 YYDKDF (reference sequence). Trimming shortened V by 0 bases and J by 7 bases, and 13 bases separated the two germline ends. This CDR3 comprises 15 residues. This CDR3 is CATSRDGGMGNEQFF. The CDR3 nucleotides are TGTGCCACCAGCAGAGACGGGGGAATGGGTAATGAGCAGTTCTTC. The variable domain in full, completed from reference TRBV15 and TRBJ2-1, reads DAMVIQNPRYQVTQFGKPVTLSCSQTLNHNVMYWYQQKSSQAPKLLFHYYDKDFNNEADTPDNFQSRRPNTSFCFLDIRSPGLGDTAMYLCATSRDGGMGNEQFFGPGTRLTVL.

This clonotype was seen ten or more times. The genes are TRBV15 and TRBJ2-3; D not certain. Per the germline V gene, CDR1 is LNHNV and CDR2 is YYDKDF (reference sequence). The germline V and J ends were trimmed by 4 bases and 1 base, with 9 bases remaining between them. The CDR3 covers 14 residues. CDR3 nucleotides: TGTGCCACCAGCAAAGCCCTGGGCACAGATACGCAGTATTTT. Amino acid sequence: CATSKALGTDTQYF. Variable domain in full (rest from reference TRBV15 and TRBJ2-3): DAMVIQNPRYQVTQFGKPVTLSCSQTLNHNVMYWYQQKSSQAPKLLFHYYDKDFNNEADTPDNFQSRRPNTSFCFLDIRSPGLGDTAMYLCATSKALGTDTQYFGPGTRLTVL.